This is a list of T cell receptor beta chains from one sample in a study of T cells in Graves' hyperthyroidism and ophthalmopathy. TCRdb reprocessed the multiplex PCR reads via MiXCR and lists one record per CDR3 protein. This sample has roughly 700,000 distinct CDR3 sequences, with around 15% found just once. The source material was blood. The receptors were sampled from a woman under 30 with Graves' hyperthyroidism. Both conserved end residues are part of each CDR3. Each record gives: V gene, J gene, clone size, D gene, CDR3 protein, CDR3 DNA. The D gene is left open where the match is weak. Clone size, where shown, is once, few, many, or a class for clones that have expanded.

>TRBV20-1|TRBJ2-6|few|NA
CSAEQGAGANVLTF
TGCAGTGCAGAACAGGGAGCCGGGGCCAACGTCCTGACTTTC
>TRBV29-1|TRBJ2-3|few|TRBD2
CSVVAGPPDTQYF
TGCAGCGTTGTAGCGGGCCCCCCAGATACGCAGTATTTT
>TRBV4-3|TRBJ2-6|NA|NA
CASSQDLDSGANVLTF
TGCGCCAGCAGCCAAGATCTAGACTCTGGGGCCAACGTCCTGACTTTC
>TRBV19|TRBJ2-4|NA|TRBD2
CASSATGTRGAIQYF
TGTGCCAGTAGTGCAACCGGGACTAGAGGGGCCATTCAGTACTTC
>TRBV2|TRBJ2-5|few|TRBD2
CASEHRGGKETQYF
TGTGCCAGCGAACACCGGGGGGGAAAAGAGACCCAGTACTTC
>TRBV4-3|TRBJ1-1|NA|NA
CASSQDSGGLLNTEAFF
TGCGCCAGCAGCCAAGATAGCGGGGGGCTACTGAACACTGAAGCTTTCTTT
>TRBV24-1|TRBJ2-1|many|TRBD1
CATSDFHRTGGDEQFF
TGTGCCACCAGTGATTTCCACCGGACAGGGGGAGATGAGCAGTTCTTC
>TRBV27|TRBJ2-2|few|NA
CASSLSWLTNQNTGELFF
TGTGCCAGCAGTTTATCCTGGTTGACTAACCAGAACACCGGGGAGCTGTTTTTT
>TRBV30|TRBJ2-6|many|NA
CAWSRISGANVLTF
TGTGCCTGGAGTCGGATCTCTGGGGCCAACGTCCTGACTTTC
>TRBV27|TRBJ2-5|few|NA
CASSFIPLPSPQYF
TGTGCCAGCAGTTTTATCCCTCTTCCTTCGCCCCAGTACTTC
>TRBV6-2/TRBV6-3|TRBJ2-4|NA|NA
CASTNQTSMYLCASRRNPADIQYF
NA
>TRBV7-9|TRBJ2-1|once|NA
CASSQRTGNNEQFF
TGTGCCAGCAGCCAAAGGACGGGCAACAATGAGCAGTTCTTC
>TRBV5-1|TRBJ1-3|NA|NA
CASSSGDISGNTIYF
TGCGCCAGCAGCTCCGGGGACATTTCTGGAAACACCATATATTTT
>TRBV20-1|TRBJ2-1|many|TRBD2
CSARVASAGVSYNEQFF
TGCAGTGCTAGAGTCGCCTCAGCGGGAGTTTCCTACAATGAGCAGTTCTTC
>TRBV11-1|TRBJ2-5|many|NA
CASTPLGYGETQYF
TGTGCCAGCACCCCTTTGGGGTATGGGGAGACCCAGTACTTC
>TRBV14|TRBJ2-1|NA|TRBD2
CASSQGRTSGAFNEQFF
TGTGCCAGCAGCCAAGGGAGGACTAGCGGGGCCTTCAATGAGCAGTTCTTC
>TRBV11-3|TRBJ2-3|many|NA
CASSFSVGDTQYF
TGTGCCAGCAGCTTTTCTGTAGGAGATACGCAGTATTTT
>TRBV6-5|TRBJ2-3|few|NA
CASSYSASPDTQYF
TGTGCCAGCAGTTACTCGGCTAGCCCAGATACGCAGTATTTT
>TRBV7-9|TRBJ2-1|few|NA
CASSGGWGYEQFF
TGTGCCAGCAGCGGGGGTTGGGGCTATGAGCAGTTCTTC
>TRBV10-2|TRBJ2-7|NA|NA
CASTGEASYEQYF
TGCGCCAGCACCGGGGAGGCGTCCTACGAGCAGTACTTC
>TRBV30|TRBJ2-1|few|TRBD2
CAWELSGRSDEQFF
TGTGCCTGGGAACTTAGCGGGAGATCTGATGAGCAGTTCTTC
>TRBV4-1|TRBJ2-2|NA|NA
CASRDSFSGELFF
TGCGCCAGCAGGGACAGTTTTTCAGGGGAGCTGTTTTTT
>TRBV7-9|TRBJ2-2|NA|NA
CASSPPFTGRGELFF
TGTGCCAGCAGCCCCCCATTTACGGGTCGCGGGGAGCTGTTTTTT
>TRBV27|TRBJ2-7|NA|TRBD2
CASSFLTSGRAGSYEQYF
TGTGCCAGCAGTTTCCTTACTAGCGGGAGGGCCGGGTCCTACGAGCAGTACTTC
>TRBV5-4|TRBJ2-2|once|NA
CASTSRQANTGELLF
TGTGCCAGCACGTCTCGACAGGCGAACACCGGGGAGCTGTTGTTT
>TRBV18|TRBJ2-7|many|NA
CASSLRRGRDYEQYF
TGTGCCAGCTCACTTCGCAGGGGAAGGGACTACGAGCAGTACTTC
>TRBV7-9|TRBJ2-1|NA|NA
CASSPSSYEQFF
TGTGCCAGCAGCCCTTCTTCTTATGAGCAGTTCTTC
>TRBV18|TRBJ2-5|many|NA
CASSGTYQETQYF
TGTGCCAGCTCAGGGACGTACCAAGAGACCCAGTACTTC
>TRBV5-6|TRBJ1-4|NA|TRBD1
CARSLRGTAKNEKLFF
TGTGCCCGCAGCCTACGCGGGACAGCGAAAAATGAAAAACTGTTTTTT
>TRBV7-9|TRBJ2-3|many|NA
CASSLGISPRDTQYF
TGTGCCAGCAGCTTAGGGATATCTCCCCGAGATACGCAGTATTTT
>TRBV19|TRBJ1-5|NA|NA
CASSIAPGGSSNQPQHF
TGTGCCAGTAGTATAGCCCCTGGGGGTAGTAGCAATCAGCCCCAGCATTTT
>TRBV5-5|TRBJ1-2|NA|TRBD1
CASSFRDRIWYGYTF
TGTGCCAGCAGCTTCCGGGACAGGATTTGGTATGGCTACACCTTC
>TRBV10-3|TRBJ2-5|many|NA
CATEGAGQETQYF
TGTGCCACCGAAGGGGCGGGTCAAGAGACCCAGTACTTC
>TRBV30|TRBJ2-5|NA|TRBD2
CAWSAGRETQYF
TGTGCCTGGAGTGCCGGGAGGGAGACCCAGTACTTC
>TRBV11-2|TRBJ2-1|many|NA
CASSQHPVSSYNEQFF
TGTGCCAGCAGCCAACACCCAGTGAGCTCCTACAATGAGCAGTTCTTC
>TRBV20-1|TRBJ2-5|many|TRBD2
CSANPQGLGQETQYF
TGCAGTGCAAACCCACAGGGACTAGGACAAGAGACCCAGTACTTC
>TRBV10-3|TRBJ1-2|few|NA
CAIRDKRNGYTF
TGTGCCATCAGAGACAAGCGGAATGGCTACACCTTC
>TRBV5-6|TRBJ2-7|NA|TRBD1
CASSSEEWTGDPYEQYF
TGTGCCAGCAGCTCCGAGGAGTGGACAGGGGATCCCTACGAGCAGTACTTC
>TRBV7-8|TRBJ2-1|many|TRBD2
CASSLATAGGPNEQFF
TGTGCCAGCAGCTTAGCGACGGCGGGAGGGCCAAATGAGCAGTTCTTC
>TRBV11-2|TRBJ1-3|once|NA
CASSGLRGSSAKASGNTIYF
TGTGCCAGCAGCGGGTTACGAGGGTCCAGCGCCAAGGCCTCTGGAAACACCATATATTTT
>TRBV20-1|TRBJ1-1|many|NA
CSSGDTEAFF
TGCAGCTCAGGGGACACTGAAGCTTTCTTT
>TRBV6-1|TRBJ2-7|many|TRBD2
CASRKSGDGVYEQYF
TGTGCCAGCAGGAAAAGCGGGGACGGGGTATACGAGCAGTACTTC
>TRBV4-3|TRBJ2-1|NA|NA
CASSQLGRSDEQFF
TGCGCCAGCAGCCAATTGGGGAGATCCGATGAGCAGTTCTTC
>TRBV5-1|TRBJ1-1|few|NA
CASSRGGGEGTEAFF
TGCGCCAGCTCACGGGGGGGAGGCGAGGGCACTGAAGCTTTCTTT
>TRBV6-1|TRBJ1-2|many|NA
CASTGDNTDGYTF
TGTGCCAGCACCGGAGACAACACGGATGGCTACACCTTC
>TRBV11-2|TRBJ2-2|few|TRBD2
CAFKRGATTGELFF
TGTGCCTTCAAGCGGGGAGCTACCACCGGGGAGCTGTTTTTT
>TRBV20-1|TRBJ2-5|few|TRBD2
CSASLLAGKRETQYF
TGCAGTGCTAGTTTGCTAGCGGGAAAGCGGGAGACCCAGTACTTC
>TRBV30|TRBJ1-4|many|TRBD1
CAWTHRGGRTTNEKLFF
TGTGCCTGGACCCACAGGGGAGGGAGGACAACTAATGAAAAACTGTTTTTT
>TRBV20-1|TRBJ2-1|NA|TRBD2
CSASSLAGVRNEQFF
TGCAGTGCTTCAAGTCTAGCGGGGGTTCGTAATGAGCAGTTCTTC
>TRBV20-1|TRBJ2-7|few|NA
CSARDLYPPTGSYEQYF
TGCAGTGCTAGAGATCTATACCCCCCAACGGGATCCTACGAGCAGTACTTC
>TRBV29-1|TRBJ2-3|many|NA
CSVGRLFPGTDTQYF
TGCAGCGTTGGACGGCTCTTTCCGGGCACAGATACGCAGTATTTT
>TRBV7-9|TRBJ1-1|many|TRBD1
CASSPDNRGQNTEAFF
TGTGCCAGCAGCCCGGACAACAGGGGGCAAAACACTGAAGCTTTCTTT
>TRBV28|TRBJ1-4|many|NA
CASSLSPDRVGKLFF
TGTGCCAGCAGTTTAAGTCCAGACCGGGTCGGAAAACTGTTTTTT
>TRBV27|TRBJ2-2|many|NA
CASSFGVLAGELFF
TGTGCCAGCAGTTTCGGCGTCCTGGCCGGGGAGCTGTTTTTT
>TRBV9|TRBJ1-5|NA|NA
CASSAASGDQPQHF
TGTGCCAGCAGCGCCGCCTCCGGGGATCAGCCCCAGCATTTT